Below are 3 T cell receptor beta chains sequenced from a single sample in a study of CD8 T cells in ankylosing spondylitis. General study results and limits: Within ankylosing spondylitis blood, a TCR beta motif made up of seven to nine highly homologous variants appeared to be characteristic.

These receptors' antigens are unknown. MiXCR, applied by TCRdb to the 5' RACE reads, yields one record per CDR3 protein. The sample holds more than 650,000 distinct CDR3 sequences, approximately 12% seen once. What was sequenced was blood, either unsorted or a sorted T cell fraction (not recorded which). These receptors were collected from a male donor with ankylosing spondylitis.

This clonotype came up many times. The chain couples TRBV7-9 to TRBJ1-2; tentatively, D is TRBD1 (6 bases). This CDR3 is built from 14 residues. The germline V gene has CDR1 SEHNR and CDR2 FQNEAQ (reference sequence). V lost 4 bases, J lost 5 bases, and 14 bases lay in between. Here the CDR3 DNA reads TGTGCCAGCAGCTCCAACCAGGGGCAATATGGCTACACCTTC. It encodes CASSSNQGQYGYTF.

This rearrangement joins TRBV18 to TRBJ1-1; D gene ambiguous. The germline V gene encodes CDR1 KGHSH and CDR2 LQKENI. Trimming took off 6 bases at V and 0 bases at J, with 14 bases between the two ends. The length of the CDR3 is 15 residues. The CDR3 bases are TGTGCCAGCTCTCCTCTTCTGGGCCTGAACACTGAAGCTTTCTTT. It is translated as CASSPLLGLNTEAFF.

This clonotype was recorded only once. V gene TRBV14 combines with J gene TRBJ2-1; D may be TRBD1 or TRBD2 (5 bases each). The CDR3 has 17 residues. Germline V gene lookup returns CDR1 SGHDN and CDR2 FVKESK. V was trimmed by 5 bases and J by 7 bases, leaving 24 bases between them. Here the CDR3 DNA reads TGTGCCAGCAGCATCCAACCATGGCGAGGGGTGAAAAATGAGCAGTTCTTC. Its translation is CASSIQPWRGVKNEQFF.